The table lists the clone carrying this T cell receptor beta chain with many counts. Its target is not known. The CDR3 has 11 amino acids. Germline V gene data show CDR1 as SQVTM and CDR2 as ANQGSEA. V lost 4 bases and J 4 bases, leaving 7 bases between the germline ends. These data originate in a study of T cells in Graves' hyperthyroidism and ophthalmopathy. Fresh 10 ml peripheral blood yielded PBMCs. Amplified TCR beta CDR3 regions derived from RNA transcripts. During a first-round RT-PCR of the TCR CDR3, the HTBI primer set was used. TCRdb reprocessed the multiplex PCR reads with MiXCR, giving one entry per CDR3 protein. The data show about 260,000 distinct CDR3 sequences, 25% to 30% seen once. Study results and caveats: Most thyroid clonotypes expanded above 0.001 appeared in blood too.

V usage is TRBV29-1 and J usage is TRBJ2-5, with unresolved D. The specimen sequenced was blood. The sequence came from a man aged 35 to 55 with Graves' hyperthyroidism that later progressed to Graves' ophthalmopathy. The CDR3 DNA sequence: TGCAGCGTTGTATTCGTAGAGACCCAGTACTTC. Translated, it gives CSVVFVETQYF.